This T cell receptor (beta chain) was recorded in a study of vaccination and CD4 T cells after COVID-19. About the study: Convalescent individuals numbered four females and six males, two being Hispanic. Stimulation of the cells used overlapping spike peptide pools from SARS-CoV-2 and from the common cold coronaviruses HCoV-NL63, HCoV-OC43 and HCoV-229E.

Concerning this clonotype: Its antigen is not known.

Documented treatment: approximately nine-day PBMC culture with coronavirus spike peptide pools or control peptides (ViraFEST assay). V was clipped by 3 bases and J by 6 bases; unmatched bases: 14. CDR3 length equals 17 residues. In germline, CDR1 is LNHDA, CDR2 SQIVND (reference sequence). Cultured CD4+ T cell DNA underwent sequencing with the Oncomine TCR Beta short-read assay. TCRdb redid the calling of the PCR reads with MiXCR, one entry per CDR3 protein. The table records approximately 12,000 distinct CDR3 sequences, roughly 56% of them present only once. The J gene is TRBJ2-4, the V gene TRBV19; 7 nucleotides align to TRBD1. Specimen: CD4+ T cells from blood, cultured in vitro. This sequence was found in a human donor who had recovered from COVID-19. The CDR3 nucleotides read TGTGCCAGTAGTATTCAGGGGGTGAGGGGGATCGGAAACATTCAGTACTTC. Translating it yields CASSIQGVRGIGNIQYF. The full variable domain, rest sourced from reference TRBV19 and TRBJ2-4, is DGGITQSPKYLFRKEGQNVTLSCEQNLNHDAMYWYRQDPGQGLRLIYYSQIVNDFQKGDIAEGYSVSREKKESFPLTVTSAQKNPTAFYLCASSIQGVRGIGNIQYFGAGTRLSVL.